The 28 T cell receptor beta chains below were found in one sample sequenced in a study of cytomegalovirus exposure and HLA in healthy donors. Both 60 Vbeta primers and 13 Jbeta primers went into the PCR. Assay used: immunoSEQ multiplex PCR; TCRdb lists only in-frame clones, some missing. The table records about 160,000 clones, 70% to 90% of them present only once. Sequencing was done on a sample of PBMCs. These receptors were taken from a woman aged 25 to 39 in good health and CMV-seronegative.

The rearrangement links TRBV29-1 to TRBJ2-7, with 7 nucleotides matching TRBD2. The germline gives CDR1 SQVTM, CDR2 ANQGSEA. CDR3 length: 13 amino acids. J gave up 2 bases and V 3 bases, and 4 bases lay outside the gene matches. The CDR3 nucleotides are TGCAGCGTTGAGGGGGGGGTAGCCTACGAGCAGTACTTC. This encodes CSVEGGVAYEQYF.

V usage is TRBV6-4 and J usage is TRBJ2-3; possible D gene TRBD2, 5 bases. The CDR3 runs to 13 residues. Germline V gene data show CDR1 as MRHNA and CDR2 as SNTAGT. V gave up 5 bases and J gave up 4 bases, with 10 bases separating them. CDR3: CASSRTAPDTQYF. CDR3 sequence (DNA): TGTGCCAGCAGTAGGACTGCACCAGATACGCAGTATTTT.

The V and J genes are TRBV2 and TRBJ1-1; 7 bases align to TRBD1. The CDR3 consists of 12 residues. Germline CDR1 SNHLY, CDR2 FYNNEI. J gave up 10 bases and V 10 bases, and 12 bases lay outside the gene matches. CDR3 DNA sequence: TGTGCCAACAATCGGGATCAGGGGGGAGCTTTCTTT. It encodes CANNRDQGGAFF.

J is TRBJ2-3 and V is TRBV5-4; 9 positions match TRBD2. The V segment lost 0 bases and the J segment 1 base; nucleotides outside the gene matches: 6. The CDR3 totals 17 residues. Germline CDR1 is SGHNT and CDR2 is YYREEE (reference sequence). In nucleotides, the CDR3 is TGTGCCAGCAGCTTGGTCGCGGGAGGGCCTGGCACAGATACGCAGTATTTT. As protein: CASSLVAGGPGTDTQYF. Full variable domain (remainder filled in from reference TRBV5-4 and TRBJ2-3): ETGVTQSPTHLIKTRGQQVTLRCSSQSGHNTVSWYQQALGQGPQFIFQYYREEENGRGNFPPRFSGLQFPNYSSELNVNALELDDSALYLCASSLVAGGPGTDTQYFGPGTRLTVL.

The CDR3 is CASSVLGAQRDTQYF. The CDR3 DNA is TGTGCCAGCAGCGTTTTGGGGGCTCAACGGGATACGCAGTATTTT. This chain uses TRBV9 with TRBJ2-3; perhaps TRBD1 as D (6 bases). Germline-derived CDR1 and CDR2 are SGDLS and YYNGEE. Deletions cut 2 bases from V and 6 bases from J, with 16 bases between. The CDR3 spans 15 residues.

The chain couples TRBV27 to TRBJ2-7; 14 bases fit TRBD2. This CDR3 has 14 amino acids. CDR1 is MNHEY and CDR2 is SMNVEV in the germline V gene (reference sequence). The junction had 5 bases not matched to a gene; V was cut back by 8 bases and J by 5 bases. The CDR3 DNA reads as TGTGCCAGCCGATCGGGACTAGCGGGAGACGAGCAGTACTTC. Its protein is CASRSGLAGDEQYF.

The chain links TRBV9 to TRBJ2-5; 8 bases map to TRBD2. Per germline, CDR1 SGDLS and CDR2 YYNGEE. CDR3 length: 15 residues. The junction had 7 bases not matched to a gene; V was cut back by 1 base and J by 5 bases. In DNA form, the CDR3 reads TGTGCCAGCAGCGTATACAGCGGGGGAAGGGAGACCCAGTACTTC. It codes for CASSVYSGGRETQYF.

The chain has TRBV7-8 and TRBJ1-2, with 12 bases lining up with TRBD1. CDR3 size: 15 residues. Germline V lookup: CDR1 SGHVS, CDR2 FQNEAQ. V lost 1 base, J lost 4 bases, and 1 base stayed unmatched. CDR3 region: CASSLVGQGAYGYTF. The DNA of the CDR3 is TGTGCCAGCAGCTTAGTGGGACAGGGGGCCTATGGCTACACCTTC.

This sequence joins TRBV25-1 and TRBJ2-5, with 11 bases that match TRBD2. This CDR3 is built from 16 residues. J lost 5 bases, V lost 1 base, and 6 bases had no gene match. Germline CDR1 reads MGHDK; CDR2 reads SYGVNS. Here the CDR3 reads CASSELISGRGETQYF. The CDR3 DNA reads TGTGCCAGCAGTGAATTGATTAGCGGGAGGGGGGAGACCCAGTACTTC.

The CDR3 bases are TGTGCCAGCAGTCCGATCTCGCTCCTGCGGGACTACTCCTACGAGCAGTACTTC. It translates to CASSPISLLRDYSYEQYF. This chain connects TRBV27 to TRBJ2-7; 7 bases match TRBD2. V shed 5 bases and J 0 bases; nucleotides not matched to a gene: 16. CDR1 and CDR2 (germline): MNHEY, SMNVEV (reference sequence). This CDR3 is 18 amino acids long.

The rearrangement joins TRBV28 to TRBJ2-1; D is unclear. Germline CDR1 and CDR2: MDHEN and SYDVKM. This CDR3 has 14 residues. The ends were cut back, 7 bases at V and 4 bases at J, with 14 bases in the middle. DNA of the CDR3: TGTGCCAGCAATGTCATCGCGGAGTACAATGAGCAGTTCTTC. Translating gives CASNVIAEYNEQFF.

This chain connects TRBV2 to TRBJ2-5, with 14 bases lining up with TRBD2. The CDR3 consists of 16 residues. From germline, CDR1 is SNHLY and CDR2 FYNNEI. The V gene end was trimmed by 4 bases and the J gene end by 4 bases; junction bases not matched to a gene: 5. CDR3 nucleotide sequence: TGTGCCAGCAGTGGAGGGACTAGCGGGAGTCGAGAGACCCAGTACTTC. Amino acid sequence: CASSGGTSGSRETQYF.

This chain joins TRBV9 and TRBJ1-1; D gene unclear. V dropped 0 bases and J dropped 8 bases, with 8 bases sitting between them. In germline, CDR1 is SGDLS, CDR2 YYNGEE. This CDR3 is built from 12 residues. The chain's CDR3 is CASSVVSGEAFF. The CDR3 coding sequence is TGTGCCAGCAGCGTAGTATCAGGCGAAGCTTTCTTT.

The genes are TRBV9 and TRBJ2-5, with a possible D match to TRBD1 (6 bases). The CDR3 contains 12 residues. Germline CDR1 is SGDLS and CDR2 is YYNGEE. The V end lost 3 bases, the J end lost 4 bases, and 7 bases lay between the germline ends. In nucleotides, the CDR3 is TGTGCCAGCAGCGGGGGGCCAGAGACCCAGTACTTC. Protein: CASSGGPETQYF.

This clone was observed a few times. J is TRBJ1-5 and V is TRBV4-2; 7 bases agree with TRBD1. Trimming took 6 bases from V and 9 from J; bases not matched to a gene: 11. Germline values: CDR1 LGHNA, CDR2 YNFKEQ. The CDR3 is 14 residues long. Here the CDR3 DNA reads TGTGCCAGCAGTCTACGGGACAGCATCCCGCCCCAGCATTTT. Amino acid sequence: CASSLRDSIPPQHF.

The chain joins TRBV29-1 to TRBJ2-1; 7 bases line up with TRBD1. The length of the CDR3 is 11 residues. J was trimmed by 10 bases and V by 6 bases; bases with no gene match: 6. Germline CDR1 SQVTM, CDR2 ANQGSEA. This chain's CDR3 is CSVLRGREQFF. In nucleotides, the CDR3 is TGCAGCGTACTTAGGGGGCGGGAGCAGTTCTTC.

The V gene is TRBV10-3, the J gene TRBJ1-2, with D possibly matching TRBD1 (6 bases). The CDR3 loop spans 14 amino acids. Trimming cost V 2 bases and J 8 bases, with 15 bases left between them. In germline, CDR1 is ENHRY, CDR2 SYGVKD. The CDR3 sequence is CAISEPKGRGGYTF. CDR3 DNA: TGTGCCATCAGTGAGCCCAAGGGCAGGGGCGGCTACACCTTC.

The rearrangement joins TRBV7-2 to TRBJ1-1; the D gene is possibly TRBD1 (6 bases). The CDR3 is 14 residues long. Germline CDR1 and CDR2: SGHTA and FQGNSA. Deletions cut 1 base from V and 2 bases from J, with 8 bases between. As DNA, the CDR3 is TGTGCCAGCAGCTTAGACAGGGTCAACACTGAAGCTTTCTTT. Its translation: CASSLDRVNTEAFF.

This sequence joins TRBV5-1 and TRBJ2-1, with TRBD1 matching 8 bases. Germline values: CDR1 SGHRS, CDR2 YFSETQ. V trimming: 4 bases; J trimming: 8 bases; junction bases outside the gene matches: 5. The CDR3 loop spans 13 amino acids. The CDR3 here is CASSRDRLYEQFF. CDR3 in DNA: TGCGCCAGCAGCCGGGACAGGCTCTATGAGCAGTTCTTC.

The chain couples TRBV7-9 to TRBJ2-1; possibly TRBD2 for D (6 bases). In germline, CDR1 is SEHNR, CDR2 FQNEAQ (reference sequence). The CDR3 runs 12 residues. Trimming removed 6 bases at V and 6 bases at J, with 9 bases between. Written as DNA, the CDR3 is TGTGCCAGCAGGGGAGGAGGCAATGAGCAGTTCTTC. Translating it yields CASRGGGNEQFF.

V is TRBV27 and J is TRBJ1-2; 8 bases are shared with TRBD1. V lost 6 bases and J lost 4; bases outside the gene matches: 7. CDR3 size: 14 residues. CDR1 is MNHEY and CDR2 is SMNVEV in the germline V gene (reference sequence). The CDR3 loop reads CASSRDRQSYGYTF. CDR3 sequence (DNA): TGTGCCAGCAGCCGGGACAGGCAATCCTATGGCTACACCTTC.

The rearrangement joins TRBV27 to TRBJ1-1; maybe TRBD1 (6 bases). The germline V gene encodes CDR1 MNHEY and CDR2 SMNVEV (reference sequence). The CDR3 runs 12 residues. Trimming shortened V by 8 bases and J by 5 bases, and 12 bases separated the two germline ends. This chain's CDR3 is CASGTIGTEAFF. CDR3 nucleotide sequence: TGTGCCAGCGGGACAATCGGGACTGAAGCTTTCTTT.

This clone showed up just once. The chain couples TRBV29-1 to TRBJ1-2; D perhaps matches TRBD1 (6 bases). Trimming took off 4 bases at V and 6 bases at J, with 12 bases between the two ends. The length of the CDR3 is 12 residues. Per the germline V gene, CDR1 is SQVTM and CDR2 is ANQGSEA. The CDR3 DNA reads TGCAGCGTTGGCCCAGGGACAAATGGCTACACCTTC. Its protein product is CSVGPGTNGYTF.

The chain is built from TRBV28 and TRBJ2-5, with 15 bases lining up with TRBD2. V was clipped by 3 bases and J by 11 bases; unmatched bases: 10. Germline lookup yields CDR1 MDHEN and CDR2 SYDVKM. This CDR3 spans 16 amino acids. CDR3 residues: CASSFRTSGRAREQYF. For the CDR3, the DNA is TGTGCCAGCAGTTTCCGGACTAGCGGGAGGGCGAGGGAGCAGTACTTC.

The J gene is TRBJ2-7, the V gene TRBV19; the match to TRBD2 covers 14 bases. CDR1 and CDR2 (germline): LNHDA, SQIVND (reference sequence). The CDR3 has 17 amino acids. Trimming cost V 4 bases and J 2 bases; bases outside gene matches: 7. DNA of the CDR3: TGTGCCAGTAGTAGCCAGGGACTAGCGGGAGCACCCTACGAGCAGTACTTC. Translation: CASSSQGLAGAPYEQYF.

This clone has a single count. The chain combines TRBV6-5 with TRBJ2-3, with 9 positions matching TRBD1. V trimming: 1 base; J trimming: 2 bases; junction bases outside the gene matches: 4. The germline V gene has CDR1 MNHEY and CDR2 SVGAGI. The CDR3 loop spans 16 amino acids. The DNA of the CDR3 is TGTGCCAGCAGTTACTTGTACAGGGGGCACACAGATACGCAGTATTTT. It translates to CASSYLYRGHTDTQYF.

This chain uses TRBV28 with TRBJ2-3, with TRBD2 matching 12 bases. The germline gives CDR1 MDHEN, CDR2 SYDVKM. The trim removed 11 bases at V and 5 bases at J, leaving 26 bases unmatched. The CDR3 loop spans 20 amino acids. CDR3 protein: CAWGTGNFLAGGGRGDTQYF. DNA of the CDR3: TGTGCCTGGGGGACAGGGAATTTTCTAGCGGGAGGGGGGCGTGGAGATACGCAGTATTTT.

The chain combines TRBV7-9 with TRBJ2-1; no definite D call. Germline-derived CDR1 and CDR2 are SEHNR and FQNEAQ (reference sequence). The V end was cut by 8 bases, the J end by 10 bases, with 15 bases between. The CDR3 extends over 12 amino acids. CDR3 loop: CASLQLAGEQFF. Here the CDR3 DNA reads TGTGCCAGCCTCCAGCTTGCCGGGGAGCAGTTCTTC.